These 16 T cell receptor beta chains originate from one sample sequenced in a study of blood T cell repertoires in COVID-19. The assay was immunoSEQ multiplex PCR, and TCRdb's table has in-frame clones only and misses some. The sample records a few hundred thousand clones, roughly 84% being singletons. The specimen was peripheral blood. Source of these receptors: a woman in her thirties or forties who had recovered from COVID-19.

The chain carries TRBV28 and TRBJ1-2; D remains ambiguous. Germline CDR1 reads MDHEN; CDR2 reads SYDVKM. The CDR3 has 15 amino acids. Deletions cut 6 bases from V and 2 bases from J, with 16 bases between. The CDR3 protein is CASRLGGSGNYGYTF. CDR3 DNA: TGTGCCAGCAGGCTTGGCGGGTCGGGGAACTATGGCTACACCTTC.

In its sample, this clone was seen once. The chain employs TRBV5-5 and TRBJ2-7, with D possibly matching TRBD2 (5 bases). This CDR3 comprises 13 residues. Deletions cut 0 bases from V and 5 bases from J, with 9 bases between. Germline V gives CDR1 SGHKS, CDR2 YYEKEE (reference sequence). For the CDR3, the DNA is TGTGCCAGCAGCTTGGAGTGGGGAGACGAGCAGTACTTC. Encoded protein: CASSLEWGDEQYF.

Concerning this clone: One base away lies a much larger clone, so this may be a sequencing read error. The V and J genes are TRBV9 and TRBJ1-2; no definite D call. Trimming removed 4 bases from V and 1 base from J, with 5 bases in between. The length of the CDR3 is 12 residues. The V gene's germline CDR1 is SGDLS and CDR2 YYNGEE. The CDR3 region has the DNA TGTGCCAGCAGCACTTATAACTATGGCTACACCTTC. Encoded protein: CASSTYNYGYTF.

In this sample, this clone turned up once. The rearrangement joins TRBV6-1 to TRBJ2-5, with D perhaps TRBD1 (6 bases). There are 14 residues in the CDR3. V lost 2 bases and J lost 5, with 12 bases in between. Germline values: CDR1 MNHNS, CDR2 SASEGT. The CDR3 DNA is TGTGCCAGCAGTGAAACAGGGCAGGTGGAGACCCAGTACTTC. Translating gives CASSETGQVETQYF.

DNA of the CDR3: TGTGCCAGCAGCATAACCGGGACAGGGGGCTATGGCTACACCTTC. Amino acids: CASSITGTGGYGYTF. V usage is TRBV5-6 and J usage is TRBJ1-2, with 11 bases identical to TRBD1. The CDR3 is 15 amino acids. The germline gives CDR1 SGHDT, CDR2 YYEEEE. The J segment lost 4 bases and the V segment lost 4 bases, leaving 6 bases of the junction unmatched.

With regard to this clone: Additional DNA sequences in this sample encode the identical CDR3. The CDR3: CASSGGLTDTQYF. CDR3 bases: TGTGCCAGCTCGGGGGGGCTCACAGATACGCAGTATTTT. The gene calls are TRBV19 and TRBJ2-3; 8 bases align to TRBD2. Unmatched junction bases numbered 4, after V lost 9 bases and J lost 2 bases. From germline, CDR1 is LNHDA and CDR2 SQIVND (reference sequence). This CDR3 spans 13 amino acids.

The chain uses TRBV6-1 and TRBJ1-5, with TRBD1 matching 8 bases. After removal of 0 bases from V and 6 bases from J, the junction contained 7 bases not matched to a gene. The CDR3 has 16 residues. CDR1 and CDR2 from the germline V gene are MNHNS and SASEGT. The CDR3 spells CASSEAGRGPGQPQHF. CDR3 in DNA: TGTGCCAGCAGTGAAGCTGGCAGGGGGCCCGGTCAGCCCCAGCATTTT.

The chain employs TRBV27 and TRBJ2-3, with unresolved D. The CDR3 spans 10 residues. CDR1 is MNHEY, CDR2 SMNVEV, per germline (reference sequence). Between the trimmed V and J ends, which lost 4 bases and 10 bases, there was a span of 6 bases. The CDR3: CASSYYPQYF. In DNA, the CDR3 is TGTGCCAGCAGTTATTATCCGCAGTATTTT.

The chain couples TRBV24-1 to TRBJ2-1, with a tentative D call TRBD1 (5 bases). In germline, CDR1 is KGHDR, CDR2 SFDVKD. The germline V and J ends were trimmed by 1 base and 6 bases, with 9 bases remaining between them. The CDR3 sequence is 14 residues long. CDR3 nucleotide sequence: TGTGCCACCAGTGATTTTCCACAGGCCAATGAGCAGTTCTTC. Its translation: CATSDFPQANEQFF.

The rearrangement joins TRBV5-1 to TRBJ2-3, with 10 nucleotides matching TRBD1. Germline lookup yields CDR1 SGHRS and CDR2 YFSETQ. This CDR3 has 20 amino acids. V lost 4 bases and J lost 1; bases outside the gene matches: 18. CDR3 in DNA: TGCGCCAGCAGCCCCTGGAGGGGGGACAGGGGACGGTTTGGCACAGATACGCAGTATTTT. This translates into CASSPWRGDRGRFGTDTQYF.

The rearrangement links TRBV28 to TRBJ2-1, with TRBD2 matching over 11 bases. Trimming at V came to 6 bases and at J to 9 bases, leaving 10 bases not matched to a gene. Germline V gene lookup returns CDR1 MDHEN and CDR2 SYDVKM. The CDR3 is made up of 15 amino acids. The CDR3: CASRSASGGFTEQFF. The CDR3 coding sequence is TGTGCCAGCAGGTCGGCTAGCGGGGGGTTCACTGAGCAGTTCTTC.

V usage is TRBV9 and J usage is TRBJ1-5, with D possibly matching TRBD1 (6 bases). The germline V gene encodes CDR1 SGDLS and CDR2 YYNGEE. The V end lost 4 bases, the J end lost 6 bases, and 17 bases lay between the germline ends. This CDR3 spans 15 amino acids. CDR3 sequence reads: CASSREEGHGQPQHF. The CDR3, as DNA: TGTGCCAGCAGCCGGGAGGAGGGACACGGTCAGCCCCAGCATTTT.

The V call is TRBV9, the J call TRBJ1-6; 7 nucleotides align to TRBD1. In germline, CDR1 is SGDLS, CDR2 YYNGEE. Unmatched junction bases numbered 8, after V lost 2 bases and J lost 6 bases. The CDR3 extends over 16 amino acids. The CDR3 nucleotides are TGTGCCAGCAGCGTGGGGGCAGGGACAGTTAATTCACCCCTCCACTTT. Its protein is CASSVGAGTVNSPLHF.

The chain is built from TRBV4-1 and TRBJ1-3; D is unclear. The CDR3 consists of 15 residues. V lost 4 bases to trimming and J lost 8 bases, with 18 bases between them. Per germline, CDR1 MGHRA and CDR2 YSYEKL. CDR3 bases: TGCGCCAGCAGCCTGGGAGACGCCCCGGGCGACACCATATATTTT. This encodes CASSLGDAPGDTIYF.

J is TRBJ1-1 and V is TRBV2, with unresolved D. Germline V gives CDR1 SNHLY, CDR2 FYNNEI. The CDR3 spans 16 residues. The V end was cut by 9 bases, the J end by 11 bases, with 31 bases between. The chain's CDR3 is CASRGGLGSTGPEAFF. DNA of the CDR3: TGTGCCAGTCGGGGTGGTCTCGGCAGCACTGGCCCGGAGGCTTTCTTT.

The chain recombines TRBV14 with TRBJ2-1; the match to TRBD1 covers 8 bases. CDR1 and CDR2 from the germline V gene are SGHDN and FVKESK. V was clipped by 4 bases and J by 7 bases; unmatched bases: 3. This CDR3 contains 13 residues. The CDR3 region is CASSRYRGNEQFF. CDR3 in DNA: TGTGCCAGCAGCCGATACAGGGGGAATGAGCAGTTCTTC.